The rows below give T cell receptor beta chains drawn from one sample of a study of T cell responses to AZD1222 COVID-19 vaccine. The data were produced by immunoSEQ multiplex PCR, yet TCRdb's version contains in-frame clones alone and is incomplete. Of 100,000 to 150,000 clones listed, just under 95% were seen once; the top ten hold roughly 7.2%. Sequenced material: peripheral blood, taken on day 0 of AZD1222 vaccination. The receptors shown here come from an adult in good health. CDR3s include the opening cysteine and the closing phenylalanine or tryptophan. D genes are given only for firm matches. Clone size appears in some rows only: once, few, many, or a class for an expanded clone.

clone size,V gene,J gene,D gene,CDR3 DNA,CDR3 protein
NA,TRBV11-2,TRBJ2-7,TRBD1,TGTGCCAGCAGCTTAGGGGACAGGGTTCTGCGGCAGGAGCAGTACTTC,CASSLGDRVLRQEQYF
NA,TRBV7-2,TRBJ1-1,NA,TGTGCCAGCAGCCCAATAGTCCGCGTTGAAGCTTTCTTT,CASSPIVRVEAFF
NA,TRBV27,TRBJ2-3,NA,TGTGCCAGCAGTGGGGGTTATGATGATACGCAGTATTTT,CASSGGYDDTQYF
NA,TRBV11-3,TRBJ1-1,NA,TGTGCCAGCAGCCACCCAGGGACTGAAGCTTTCTTT,CASSHPGTEAFF
NA,TRBV5-1,TRBJ1-6,NA,TGCGCCAGCAGCTTGGCAGGACGGGGACTTTCACCCCTCCACTTT,CASSLAGRGLSPLHF
NA,TRBV11-2,TRBJ2-7,TRBD2,TGTGCCAGCAGCTTAGACCCCTTACTAGCGGGGACCTACGAGCAGTACTTC,CASSLDPLLAGTYEQYF
NA,TRBV18,TRBJ1-5,NA,TGTGCCAGCTCGCCCCGCAGGACCTCCCCCTCGCTGGGCAATCAGCCCCAGCATTTT,CASSPRRTSPSLGNQPQHF
NA,TRBV7-9,TRBJ2-1,NA,TGTGCCAGCAGCTTGCTGGGACACAATGAGCAGTTCTTC,CASSLLGHNEQFF
once,TRBV5-1,TRBJ2-7,TRBD1,TGCGCCAGCAGCTGGGGCTCCCGGGACAGGGTTTACGAGCAGTACTTC,CASSWGSRDRVYEQYF
NA,TRBV28,TRBJ2-7,TRBD1,TGTGCCAGCAGTTTGGCAGGGGGCGGTTACGAGCAGTACTTC,CASSLAGGGYEQYF
NA,TRBV7-9,TRBJ2-1,NA,TGTGCCAGCAGCTTACTCGGGAGTAAGTACAATGAGCAGTTCTTC,CASSLLGSKYNEQFF
NA,TRBV4-1,TRBJ1-4,NA,TGCGCCAGCAGGTCCCAGGCAACTAATGAAAAACTGTTTTTT,CASRSQATNEKLFF
NA,TRBV9,TRBJ2-5,NA,TGTGCCAGCAGCCCAGATAGCGGAACCCAAGAGACCCAGTACTTC,CASSPDSGTQETQYF
NA,TRBV10-2,TRBJ2-1,NA,TGCGCCAGCGCTGTATGGAGGACAGACCACAATGAGCAGTTCTTC,CASAVWRTDHNEQFF
NA,TRBV6-5,TRBJ2-4,TRBD2,TGTGCCAGCATCCCTGGGGGGAGGGAGGGAAACATTCAGTACTTC,CASIPGGREGNIQYF
once,TRBV10-3,TRBJ1-1,TRBD1,TGTGCCATCAGGGATGGACAGGGACATACTGAAGCTTTCTTT,CAIRDGQGHTEAFF
once,TRBV19,TRBJ2-5,TRBD1,TGTGCCAGCTCGGGACAGCCACAAGAGACCCAGTACTTC,CASSGQPQETQYF
NA,TRBV5-5,TRBJ1-2,NA,TGTGCCAGCACCCAATGGAAAGCAATCTATGGCTACACCTTC,CASTQWKAIYGYTF
NA,TRBV30,TRBJ1-5,NA,TGTGCCTGGAGTCCGAAGCCCTTTCGACAGGCCGGGGGCAATCAGCCCCAGCATTTT,CAWSPKPFRQAGGNQPQHF
NA,TRBV7-2,TRBJ2-7,NA,TGTGCCAGCAGGAGATCGGCGTGGGCCTACGAGCAGTACTTC,CASRRSAWAYEQYF
NA,TRBV5-4,TRBJ2-5,TRBD1,TGTGCCAGCAGCTTAGGTACAGGGGTAGGGGAGACCCAGTACTTC,CASSLGTGVGETQYF
once,TRBV27,TRBJ2-5,NA,TGTGCCAGCAGTCTCCAATCCCTAGGGGGCCAAGAGACCCAGTACTTC,CASSLQSLGGQETQYF
NA,TRBV10-3,TRBJ2-1,TRBD2,TGTGCCATCAGGTGGACTAGCGGAGCCAGCTCCTACAATGAGCAGTTCTTC,CAIRWTSGASSYNEQFF
NA,TRBV7-2,TRBJ1-4,NA,TGTGCCAGCAGCTTAGGCCCGGCTCAGGGCGAAAAACTGTTTTTT,CASSLGPAQGEKLFF
NA,TRBV3-1/TRBV3-2,TRBJ1-1,NA,TGTGCCAGCAGCCAAGAGGACAGAAAGGATGAAGCTTTCTTT,CASSQEDRKDEAFF
NA,TRBV7-8,TRBJ2-7,TRBD1,TGTGCCAGCAGCTTTCCCACCTCAGTCCCGGGACAGCCAACGGCCGGCTACGAGCAGTACTTC,CASSFPTSVPGQPTAGYEQYF
once,TRBV30,TRBJ2-3,NA,TGTGCCTGGAGTGTAGGGCGTGGGGCGGGCACAGATACGCAGTATTTT,CAWSVGRGAGTDTQYF